These 2 T cell receptor beta chains came from one sample sequenced in a study of shared clonotypes between healthy human individuals. Only in-frame clones appear in the TCRdb table, and some are missing; sequencing was by immunoSEQ multiplex PCR. The sample includes approximately 620,000 clones, more than 95% seen only once; the top ten take 0.057%. The specimen was naive CD4+ T cells sorted from blood. Subset: CD45RA+ positively selected. These receptors originate from a woman aged 25 to 39 in good health.

The chain links TRBV9 to TRBJ1-3, with D possibly being TRBD1 (6 bases). The CDR3 sequence is 17 residues long. CDR1 and CDR2 (germline): SGDLS, YYNGEE. V was trimmed by 0 bases and J by 0 bases, leaving 13 bases between them. The DNA of the CDR3 is TGTGCCAGCAGCGTAGGACGACAGGCGAACTCTGGAAACACCATATATTTT. Translated: CASSVGRQANSGNTIYF.

The chain is built from TRBV21-1 and TRBJ2-1; the table's D gene call, TRBD1, was not cross checked with the DNA. TRBV21-1 is shown as a pseudogene. The CDR3 sequence is 18 residues long. DNA for the CDR3: TGTGCCAGCAGCGAACGACTCCGGGACAGGAACACCTACAATGAGCAGTTCTTC. Its translation: CASSERLRDRNTYNEQFF.